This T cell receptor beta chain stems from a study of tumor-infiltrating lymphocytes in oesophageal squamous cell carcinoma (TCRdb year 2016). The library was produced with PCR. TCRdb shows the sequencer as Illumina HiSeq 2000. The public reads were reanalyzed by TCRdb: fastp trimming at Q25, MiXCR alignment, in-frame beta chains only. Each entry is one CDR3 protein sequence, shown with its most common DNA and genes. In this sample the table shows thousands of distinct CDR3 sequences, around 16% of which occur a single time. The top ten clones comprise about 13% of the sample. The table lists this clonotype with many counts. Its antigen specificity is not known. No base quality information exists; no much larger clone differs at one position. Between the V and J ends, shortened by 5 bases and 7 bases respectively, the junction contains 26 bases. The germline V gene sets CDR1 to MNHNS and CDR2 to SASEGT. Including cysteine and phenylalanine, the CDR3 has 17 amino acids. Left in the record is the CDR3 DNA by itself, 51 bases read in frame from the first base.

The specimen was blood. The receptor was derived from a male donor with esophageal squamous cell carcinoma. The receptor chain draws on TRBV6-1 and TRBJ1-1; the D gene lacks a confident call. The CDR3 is CASSYTPGGPEGGEAFF. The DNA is TGTGCCAGCAGTTACACGCCGGGAGGTCCGGAGGGCGGTGAAGCTTTCTTT.